The rows below give T cell receptor beta chains drawn from one sample of a study of blood T cell repertoires in COVID-19. This table comes from immunoSEQ multiplex PCR, and its TCRdb copy is limited to in-frame clones, with some not included. The sample has some 150,000 clones, about 88% seen once. The specimen was PBMCs or T cells enriched from blood (not recorded which). Receptors were obtained from a human donor with acute COVID-19. The donor label of this sample is uncertain. Each CDR3 is given with its conserved first and last residue. D genes are given only for firm matches.

V	J	D	length	DNA	CDR3
TRBV5-1	TRBJ2-3	-	15	TGCGCCAGCAGCTGGGTGGGGGGTAGCACAGATACGCAGTATTTT	CASSWVGGSTDTQYF
TRBV7-6	TRBJ2-5	TRBD2	13	TGTGCCAGCACGCCGGGACTAGAAGAGACCCAGTACTTC	CASTPGLEETQYF
TRBV25-1	TRBJ2-3	-	16	TGTGCCAGCTGTCACTCGGACAGGGACTACACAGATACGCAGTATTTT	CASCHSDRDYTDTQYF
TRBV2	TRBJ1-4	-	13	TGTGCCAGCGGGGGGGAGGTAAATGAAAAACTGTTTTTT	CASGGEVNEKLFF
TRBV19	TRBJ2-7	-	13	TGTGCCAGTAGCCCCAAGGTCAGGGGCGAGCAGTACTTC	CASSPKVRGEQYF
TRBV28	TRBJ2-7	-	13	TGTGCCAGCAGTTCGACGGGATCCTACGAGCAGTACTTC	CASSSTGSYEQYF
TRBV7-6	TRBJ2-1	-	13	TGTGCCAGCAGCCCCGGACTTGACAATGAGCAGTTCTTC	CASSPGLDNEQFF
TRBV12-5	TRBJ1-5	TRBD1	18	TGTGCTAGTGGTTTGGTAGTGGCAGGGGGCAAAAGCAATCAGCCCCAGCATTTT	CASGLVVAGGKSNQPQHF
TRBV7-2	TRBJ1-2	-	16	TGTGCCAGCAGCTTAGCAGCCGGACTTACAAACTATGGCTACACCTTC	CASSLAAGLTNYGYTF
TRBV4-1	TRBJ1-4	-	17	TGCGCCAGCAGCCAAGATCCGCCGCCAGGGGCAGGAGAAAAACTGTTTTTT	CASSQDPPPGAGEKLFF
TRBV5-4	TRBJ1-1	TRBD1	14	TGTGCCAGCAGCTTGGAGGCGCGACAGGGTGAAGCTTTCTTT	CASSLEARQGEAFF
TRBV7-6	TRBJ2-1	-	17	TGTGCCAGCAGCTTAGATACAGCCGGAAGCTCCTACAATGAGCAGTTCTTC	CASSLDTAGSSYNEQFF
TRBV7-3	TRBJ2-3	TRBD2	15	TGTGCCAGCAGCCAAGCGGGGGGAAGCACAGATACGCAGTATTTT	CASSQAGGSTDTQYF
TRBV2	TRBJ2-5	TRBD2	14	TGTGCCAGCAAGACTAGCGGGGCGCAAGAGACCCAGTACTTC	CASKTSGAQETQYF
TRBV5-1	TRBJ2-7	-	16	TGCGCCAGCAGCTTTATTGGGGGGGCGGACTCCTACGAGCAGTACTTC	CASSFIGGADSYEQYF
TRBV19	TRBJ2-5	TRBD1	13	TGTGCCAGTAGGGGACAGGGGGCCAAGACCCAGTACTTC	CASRGQGAKTQYF
TRBV27	TRBJ1-6	TRBD1	19	TGTGCCAGCAGCACGAGGGGACAGGTCGTGCTTTCGGATAATTCACCCCTCCACTTT	CASSTRGQVVLSDNSPLHF
TRBV7-3	TRBJ2-4	-	15	TGTGCCAGCAGCTTAATGGAGGGGGCCAAAAACATTCAGTACTTC	CASSLMEGAKNIQYF
TRBV7-3	TRBJ2-1	TRBD2	15	TGTGCCAGCAGCTTAGCAGGACTAGATGGTAATGAGCAGTTCTTC	CASSLAGLDGNEQFF